This TCR beta chain was found in a study of shared clonotypes between healthy human individuals (dated by TCRdb to the early 2020s). Regarding the complete study: The cohort comprised two women and a few men aged 18 to 49 years. To estimate repertoire size and how much clonotype sharing occurs between individuals, the study deeply sequenced the blood TCR repertoires of five or six healthy adults. Libraries were prepared and TCR repertoires were sequenced by different laboratories using diverse techniques, in order to increase sequencing depth and limit assay-specific biases. Each donor's leukapheresis produced roughly between about 0.8 and 8.9 billion PBMCs.

Using the deep immunoSEQ assay, multiplex PCR amplified TCR CDR3 regions from genomic DNA. Genomic DNA extracted from each cell subset was distributed evenly over all wells of several immunoSEQ 96-well plates, and each plate served as one replicate. For unsorted PBMC, each replicate PCR was loaded with about 280 ng genomic DNA, equivalent to tens of thousands of T cell genomes. Ten immunoSEQ deep assay plates were used to sequence unsorted PBMC genomic DNA. Purified libraries were quantified with a Qubit 3.0 fluorometer, sized on a Bioanalyzer 2100, and re-quantified with the KAPA Library Quantification kit. Every immunoSEQ 96-well plate was sequenced on a dedicated single-read 150-cycle Illumina NextSeq 550 flow cell. The study's processing was this. Because the immunoSEQ output included only junctional sequences and no quality scores, the filtering could not be the same as the filtering used for full-length reads. To assign V/J genes and CDR3, sequences were annotated using PyIR, a Python wrapper for IgBLAST v1.9, with IMGT germline references. Reads with weak V/J assignments (E-value above 1e-6), missing CDR3, stop codons, out-of-frame junctions, or ambiguous translated residues were removed. V3J clonotypes were defined by identical inferred V gene, J gene, and CDR3 amino acid sequence. The percentage overlap between two repertoires was calculated by dividing the number of shared unique clonotypes by the size of the smaller repertoire. Repertoire richness was assessed with RTK rarefaction, the Chao1 estimator, and Recon v2.1 estimates of unobserved clonotypes. Here the immuneACCESS table is served through TCRdb, limited to in-frame sequences with V and J called. Missing clones are a known gap in these copies; in checked studies unresolved V genes cover under half, and the rest lacks a known reason. Clonal size and the V and J genes are those of that table, whereas D and trimming came from the DNA. Recorded for this sample are about 520,000 clones; about 78% of them occurred a single time. 9.5% to 15% of the sample belongs to the ten largest clones.

This clone was recorded only once. Its antigen specificity is not known. Per-base quality was not reported, and no clone a single base away is much larger than it. The full study reports these points: The small number of donors limited the genetic and exposure-history diversity represented. Sampling was restricted to blood, and TCR repertoires in tissue are likely to differ from TCR repertoires in blood. Pairwise subsampling led to the expectation that sequencing depth would affect the degree of clonotype sharing among donors.

Donors were healthy HIV-negative adults with no recently reported acute infections or vaccinations. Every donor was a Caucasian adult residing in Nashville, Tennessee, USA. For unsorted samples, about 90 million PBMCs were counted, and genomic DNA was extracted using the QIAamp DNA Blood Mini kit. Blood was collected by leukapheresis, and PBMCs were isolated by Ficoll-Histopaque density gradient centrifugation and then cryopreserved in liquid nitrogen vapor phase. From its cysteine to its phenylalanine, the CDR3 spans 15 amino acids. The read is trimmed to its CDR3 DNA, 45 bases read in frame from base 1. Via the germline V gene, CDR1 is SNHLY and CDR2 FYNNEI. Trimming at the junction amounts to 4 bases on V and 1 base on J, and the germline ends lie 12 bases apart.

This sequence was found in a woman aged 40 to 49 in good health. Some clones in this sample may be carry-over from other donors' samples. The sequenced material came from PBMCs. The V and J segments used are TRBV2 and TRBJ2-3; the D gene lacks a confident call. The DNA sequence is as follows: TGTGCCAGCAGTGGACAACTACACGGCACAGATACGCAGTATTTT. It specifies CASSGQLHGTDTQYF.